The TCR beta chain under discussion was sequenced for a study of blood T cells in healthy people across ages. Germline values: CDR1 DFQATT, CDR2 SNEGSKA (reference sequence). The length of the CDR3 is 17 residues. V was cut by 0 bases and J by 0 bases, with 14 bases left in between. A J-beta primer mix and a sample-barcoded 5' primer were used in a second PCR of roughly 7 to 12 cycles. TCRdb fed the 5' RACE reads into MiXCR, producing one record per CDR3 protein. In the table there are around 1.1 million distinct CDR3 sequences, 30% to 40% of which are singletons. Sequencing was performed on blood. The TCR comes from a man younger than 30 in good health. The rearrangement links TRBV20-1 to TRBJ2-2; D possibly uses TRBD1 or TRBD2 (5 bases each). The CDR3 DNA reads TGCAGTGCTAGAGATGATAGTGGGGGTCCGAACACCGGGGAGCTGTTTTTT. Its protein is CSARDDSGGPNTGELFF.